This T cell receptor (beta chain) was recovered during a study of blood T cell repertoires in COVID-19. CDR3 length: 12 residues. Germline-derived CDR1 and CDR2 are MNHEY and SVGAGI. V was shortened by 6 bases and J by 3 bases, with 9 bases between the two germline ends. Original handling: Nucleated cell counts were estimated from reference gene primer amplification. Generated by immunoSEQ multiplex PCR, the TCRdb table keeps only in-frame clones and is missing some. Clone size and the V and J calls come from that table; the DNA yielded D and trimming. The sample records approximately 380,000 clones, more than 75% being singletons.

The TCR sequence derives from a woman under 30 who had recovered from COVID-19. The sample taken for sequencing was PBMCs or T cells enriched from blood (not recorded which). The rearrangement links TRBV6-5 to TRBJ2-7; D is unresolved. The DNA for the CDR3 is TGTGCCAGCAGCCTTGGCGGCTACGAGCAGTACTTC. Protein sequence: CASSLGGYEQYF.